These T cell receptor beta chains were read from a single sample in a study of Graves' ophthalmopathy and Graves' hyperthyroidism. TCRdb re-called the multiplex PCR reads through MiXCR, storing one row per CDR3 protein. The sample has about 700,000 distinct CDR3 sequences, about 41% seen once. What was sequenced was peripheral blood. Receptors were obtained from an adult man with Graves' ophthalmopathy. CDR3s include the opening cysteine and the closing phenylalanine or tryptophan. A D gene is named only where the DNA matches it firmly. Some rows mark clone size as missing; the rest say once, few, many or name a class of expanded clone.

v_gene	j_gene	d_gene	abundance	CDR3nt	CDR3aa
TRBV9	TRBJ1-2	.	.	TGTACCAGCAGCTCGCAACAGGGAGAGGACTATGGCTACACCTTC	CTSSSQQGEDYGYTF
TRBV10-3	TRBJ1-4	.	.	TGTGCCATCAGTGAGGGGGAACGTGAAAAACTGTTTTTT	CAISEGEREKLFF
TRBV29-1	TRBJ2-5	.	many	TGCAGCGTCGCAGGCAGACTAGACTTGGGTTCGCAGTACTTC	CSVAGRLDLGSQYF
TRBV19	TRBJ2-2	.	.	TGTGCCAGTACCGGGGAGCTGTTTTTT	CASTGELFF
TRBV5-1	TRBJ2-7	.	few	TGCGCCAGCACCCCCGGCCTGGGGTTGAGGGAGCAGTACTTC	CASTPGLGLREQYF
TRBV7-8	TRBJ2-3	TRBD2	.	TGTGCCAGCAGCTTAGCACTTAGCGGGAGCACAGATACGCAGTATTTT	CASSLALSGSTDTQYF
TRBV2	TRBJ1-5	.	many	TGTGCCAGCAGTTTAGGCCCCGGTAGCAATCAGCCCCAGCATTTT	CASSLGPGSNQPQHF
TRBV7-9	TRBJ1-2	.	.	TGTGCCAGCAGCTTAGATCGACTGGGGGCGGGCTATGGCTACACCTTC	CASSLDRLGAGYGYTF
TRBV28	TRBJ1-1	.	once	TGTGCCAGCTCGTTAACAACTTCTGAAGCTTTCTTT	CASSLTTSEAFF
TRBV6-6	TRBJ1-2	.	few	TGTGCCAGCAGGCCTTACTGGGGCACGAACTATGGCTACACCTTC	CASRPYWGTNYGYTF